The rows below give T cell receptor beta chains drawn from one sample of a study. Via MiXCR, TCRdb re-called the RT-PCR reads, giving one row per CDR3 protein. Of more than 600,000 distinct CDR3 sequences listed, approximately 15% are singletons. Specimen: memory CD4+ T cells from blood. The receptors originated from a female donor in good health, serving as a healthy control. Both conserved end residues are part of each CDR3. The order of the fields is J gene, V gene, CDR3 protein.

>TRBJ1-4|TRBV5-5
CASSRTGSPATNEKLFF
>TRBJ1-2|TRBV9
CASSVALVREGGYTF
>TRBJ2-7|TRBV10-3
CAISGTTGGRNEQYF
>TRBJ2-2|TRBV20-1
CSARPGYNTGELFF
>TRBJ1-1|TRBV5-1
CASSKGPGQGERGTEAFF
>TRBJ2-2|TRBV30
CACLSRGYTGELFF
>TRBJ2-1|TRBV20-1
CSARDHGLAGGNEQFF
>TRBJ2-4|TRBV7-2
CASSLVSEGLNIQYF
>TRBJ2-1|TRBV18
CASSPLLGASANEQFF
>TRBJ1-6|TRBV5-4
CASSSGGDSYNSPLHF
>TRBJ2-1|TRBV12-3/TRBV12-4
CASSPGVAGVGNEQFF
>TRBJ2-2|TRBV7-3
CASSLMDSAGELIF
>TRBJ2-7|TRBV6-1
CASSHRRDGTYEQYF
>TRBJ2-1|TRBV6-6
CASRTYRTSGAENEQFF
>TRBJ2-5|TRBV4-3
CASSQEGPTSGGFETQYF
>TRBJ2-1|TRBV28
CASERIYNEQFF
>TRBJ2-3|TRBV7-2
CASSSGFQGPDTQYF
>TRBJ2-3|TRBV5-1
CASGAVGEVGTDTQYF
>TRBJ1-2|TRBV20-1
CSARGGQLYGYTF
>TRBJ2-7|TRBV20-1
CSARDSGAGEQYF
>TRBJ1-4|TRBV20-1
CSASLRGEKLFF
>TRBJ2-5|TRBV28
CASSFSEGQETQYF
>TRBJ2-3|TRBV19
CASSQLAGYTDTQYF
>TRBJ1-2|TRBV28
CASSSPGINYGYTF
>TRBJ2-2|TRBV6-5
CASSYQIPLFDTGELFF
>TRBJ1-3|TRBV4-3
CASSQDVGAQGNTIYF
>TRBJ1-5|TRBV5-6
CASSSGHNQPQHF
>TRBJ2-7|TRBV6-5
CASGLAVSYEQYF
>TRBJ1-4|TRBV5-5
CASTPLLPTGREEKLFF
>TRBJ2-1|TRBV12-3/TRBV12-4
CASRGRESSYNEQFF
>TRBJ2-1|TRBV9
CASSVAGGRVNHEQFF
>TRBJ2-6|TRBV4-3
CASSQDLAGPVGANVLTF
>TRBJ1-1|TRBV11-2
CASSFMGRVNTEAFF
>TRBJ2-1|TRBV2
CASSDMVIEGEQFF
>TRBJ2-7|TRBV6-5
CAVLGPPPYEQYF
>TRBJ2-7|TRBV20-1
CSARNRQNPYEQYF
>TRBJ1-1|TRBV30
CAWLRTGFANTEAFF
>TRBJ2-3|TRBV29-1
CSVEDLVTDTQYF
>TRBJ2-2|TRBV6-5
CASSRDRTNTGELFF
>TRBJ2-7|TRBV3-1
CASSQEGGVHEQYF
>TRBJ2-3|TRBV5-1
CASSLQPGQGAGDTQYF
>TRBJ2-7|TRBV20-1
CSARDAGTHSYEQYF
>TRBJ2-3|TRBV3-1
CASSQATRLTDTQYF
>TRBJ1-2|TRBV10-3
CAITRGVQVGYTF
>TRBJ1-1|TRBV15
CATSPGLANTEAFF
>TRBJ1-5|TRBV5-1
CASSLTGNQTQHF
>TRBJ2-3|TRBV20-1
CSTLEGRGSTDTQYF
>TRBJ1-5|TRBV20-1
CSAGKGATGQPQHF
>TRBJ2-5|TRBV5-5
CASSLGVKPAGAQETQYF
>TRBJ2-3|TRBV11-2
CASSPMADTQYF
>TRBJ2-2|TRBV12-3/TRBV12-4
CATQTSGNGELFF
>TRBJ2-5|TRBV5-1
CASSSIPGQEGTQYF
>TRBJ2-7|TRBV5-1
CASSSLDIMGGEQYF
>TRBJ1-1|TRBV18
CASSPDTFTEAFF
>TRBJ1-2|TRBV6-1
CASRRPTGGYGYTF
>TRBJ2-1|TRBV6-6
CASNSGTSGRVHNEQFF
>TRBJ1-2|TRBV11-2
CASSGKGAGGYTF
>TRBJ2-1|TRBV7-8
CASSLLAGTEQFF
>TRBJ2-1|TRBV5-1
CASSLGSYSYNEQFF
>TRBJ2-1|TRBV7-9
CASSSWWDLEYNEQFF